The rows below give T cell receptor beta chains drawn from one sample of a study of CD8 T cells in ankylosing spondylitis. One entry per CDR3 protein, called by TCRdb with MiXCR from the 5' RACE reads. The table shows about 250,000 distinct CDR3 sequences, with over 30% occurring only once. Sequenced material: blood, either unsorted or a sorted T cell fraction (not recorded which). Receptors were obtained from a male donor with ankylosing spondylitis or in good health (not recorded which). The CDR3 runs from the conserved cysteine through the conserved F or W. The D gene is left open where the match is weak. Size is stated for part of the rows, as once, few or many counts, or as a class when the clone is expanded.

V	J	D	size	DNA	CDR3
TRBV15	TRBJ1-2	-	-	TGTGCCACCAGCAGAGATGAAGGGGACGTCTATGGCTACACCTTC	CATSRDEGDVYGYTF
TRBV6-1	TRBJ1-2	-	-	TGTGCCAGCAGCCCCGGGCACCTAAGAGCTAACTATGGCTACACCTTC	CASSPGHLRANYGYTF
TRBV20-1	TRBJ2-1	-	-	TGCAGTGCCCATTTCTACAATGAGCAGTTCTTC	CSAHFYNEQFF
TRBV5-1	TRBJ1-1	TRBD1	-	TGCGCCAGACCCCCGACGGGACAGGGGATTCGGGGTGAAGCTTTCTTT	CARPPTGQGIRGEAFF
TRBV6-1	TRBJ2-1	-	few	TGTGCCAGCAGTGAAGACGACACCGCCTACAATGAGCAGTTCTTC	CASSEDDTAYNEQFF
TRBV12-3/TRBV12-4	TRBJ2-3	TRBD2	few	TGTGCCAGCAGGCGTGGACTAGCGGGGACAGATACGCAGTATTTT	CASRRGLAGTDTQYF
TRBV6-5	TRBJ2-2	-	few	TGTGCCAGCAGTGGTAACACCGGGGAGCTGTTTTTT	CASSGNTGELFF
TRBV3-1	TRBJ2-7	-	-	TGTGCCAGCAGCCGGGGGACGGGCCTTGAGGGGCAGTACTTC	CASSRGTGLEGQYF
TRBV5-5	TRBJ1-1	TRBD1	-	TGTGCCAGCAGCTTATGGAGAGACAGGGGTGGCACTGAAGCTTTCTTT	CASSLWRDRGGTEAFF
TRBV4-2	TRBJ2-2	-	-	TGTGCCAGCAGCCAAGATGCCCGGACCGGGGAGCTGTTTTTT	CASSQDARTGELFF
TRBV5-1	TRBJ2-1	TRBD1	-	TGCGCCAGCAGCAATCCGGGACAGGGCCACAATGAGCAGTTCTTC	CASSNPGQGHNEQFF
TRBV4-2	TRBJ2-1	TRBD2	-	TGTGCCAGCAGCCAAGGGGGACTAGACCTGGATGAGCAGTTCTTC	CASSQGGLDLDEQFF
TRBV7-2	TRBJ2-3	-	-	TGTGCCAGCAGTCCCCGCGGTTGGGGCACAGATACGCAGTATTTT	CASSPRGWGTDTQYF
TRBV20-1	TRBJ2-5	TRBD2	-	TGCAGTGCTATACTAGCGGGGGAGACCCAGTACTTC	CSAILAGETQYF
TRBV27	TRBJ2-2	TRBD1	-	TGTGCCAGCAGTTTGGGACAGACGGTGGGCGGGGAGCTGTTTTTT	CASSLGQTVGGELFF
TRBV11-2	TRBJ2-2	-	-	TGTGCCAGCAGCCTACAGGGTTTCGCCGGGGAGCTGTTTTTT	CASSLQGFAGELFF
TRBV20-1	TRBJ2-1	-	-	TGCAGTGCTAGGGGAGAATGGAATGAGCAGTTCTTC	CSARGEWNEQFF
TRBV5-1	TRBJ1-1	-	-	TGCGCCAGCAGCTTGGGCCCCTCGGGGGTGACTGAAGCTTTCTTT	CASSLGPSGVTEAFF